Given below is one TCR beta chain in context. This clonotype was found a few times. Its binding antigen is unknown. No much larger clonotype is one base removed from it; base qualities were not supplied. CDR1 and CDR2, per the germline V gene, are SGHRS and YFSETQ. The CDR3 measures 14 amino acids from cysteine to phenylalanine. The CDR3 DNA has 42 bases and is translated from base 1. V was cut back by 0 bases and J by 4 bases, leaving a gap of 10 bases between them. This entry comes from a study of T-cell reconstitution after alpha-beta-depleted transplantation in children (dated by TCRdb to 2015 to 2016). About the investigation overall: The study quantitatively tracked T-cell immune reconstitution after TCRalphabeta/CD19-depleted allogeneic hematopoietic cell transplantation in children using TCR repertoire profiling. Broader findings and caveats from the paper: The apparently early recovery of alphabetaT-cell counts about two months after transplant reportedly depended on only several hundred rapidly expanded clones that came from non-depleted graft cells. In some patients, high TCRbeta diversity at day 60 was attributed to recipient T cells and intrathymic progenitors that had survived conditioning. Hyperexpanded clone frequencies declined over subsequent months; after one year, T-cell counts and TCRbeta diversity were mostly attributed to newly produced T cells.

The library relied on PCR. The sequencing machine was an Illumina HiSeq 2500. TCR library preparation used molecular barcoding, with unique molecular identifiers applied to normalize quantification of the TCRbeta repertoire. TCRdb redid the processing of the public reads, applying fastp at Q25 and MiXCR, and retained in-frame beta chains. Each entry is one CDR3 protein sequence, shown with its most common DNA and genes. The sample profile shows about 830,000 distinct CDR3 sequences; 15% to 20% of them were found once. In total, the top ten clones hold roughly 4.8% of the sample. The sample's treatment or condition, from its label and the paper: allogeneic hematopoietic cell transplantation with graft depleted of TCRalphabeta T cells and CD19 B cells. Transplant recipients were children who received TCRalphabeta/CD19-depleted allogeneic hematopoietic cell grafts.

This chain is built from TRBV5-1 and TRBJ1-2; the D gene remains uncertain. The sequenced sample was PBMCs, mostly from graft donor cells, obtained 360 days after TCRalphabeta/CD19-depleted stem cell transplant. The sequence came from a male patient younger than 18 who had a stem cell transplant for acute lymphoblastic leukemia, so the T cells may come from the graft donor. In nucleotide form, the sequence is TGCGCCAGCAGCTTGGAGGGCAGCCCCTATGGCTACACCTTC. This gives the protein CASSLEGSPYGYTF.